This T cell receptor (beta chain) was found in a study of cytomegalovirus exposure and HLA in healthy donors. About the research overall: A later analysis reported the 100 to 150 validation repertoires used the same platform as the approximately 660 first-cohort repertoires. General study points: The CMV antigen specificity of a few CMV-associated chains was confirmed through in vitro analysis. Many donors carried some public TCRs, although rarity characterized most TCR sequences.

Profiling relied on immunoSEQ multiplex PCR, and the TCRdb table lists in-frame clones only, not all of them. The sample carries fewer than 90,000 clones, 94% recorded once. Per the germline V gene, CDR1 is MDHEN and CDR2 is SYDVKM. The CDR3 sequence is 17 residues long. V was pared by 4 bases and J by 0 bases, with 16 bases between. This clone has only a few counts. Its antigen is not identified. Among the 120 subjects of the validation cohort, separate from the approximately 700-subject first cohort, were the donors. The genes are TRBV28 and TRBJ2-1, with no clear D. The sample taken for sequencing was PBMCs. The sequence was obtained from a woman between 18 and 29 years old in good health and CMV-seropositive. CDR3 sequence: CASSSHSGKSSYNEQFF. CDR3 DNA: TGTGCCAGCAGTTCACACTCAGGAAAGAGCTCCTACAATGAGCAGTTCTTC.